This TCR beta chain emerged from a study of CD8 T cells in ankylosing spondylitis (dated by TCRdb to about 2017). Broadly, across the study: T cell receptor beta repertoires were profiled in healthy donors and ankylosing spondylitis patients so that disease-linked TCR variants could be found. Samples of peripheral blood were taken, and for ankylosing spondylitis patients, synovial fluid was collected as well. In total, the full study cohort was made up of 85 to 140 healthy donors and about two dozen ankylosing spondylitis patients.

Sequencing was carried out with an Illumina HiSeq 2500. Quantitative 5'-RACE with molecular barcodes was used to prepare TCR beta libraries. The paper's processing steps were these. A new computational method, built on a probabilistic model of VDJ rearrangement, was used to identify disease-linked TCR variants. The public reads were reanalyzed by TCRdb: fastp trimming at Q25, MiXCR alignment, in-frame beta chains only. Identical CDR3 protein sequences are pooled into one entry, listed with their most common genes and DNA. It is TCRdb's table, rather than the study itself, that gives the V and J calls and clone size. Recorded for this sample are around 890,000 distinct CDR3 sequences; over 9.5% of them occurred a single time. Jointly, the top ten make up under 0.6% of the sample. For this clonotype: There is no known antigen for this receptor. There are no base qualities to consult, and no much larger clone falls within one base.

Reading from cysteine to phenylalanine, the CDR3 counts 13 amino acids. Only CDR3 DNA is held: 39 bases, read in frame from base 1. The trim is 2 bases for V and 5 bases for J, with a gap of 9 bases between the germline ends. Per the germline V gene, LGHNA is the CDR1 and YSLEER is the CDR2. What the study reported, not specific to this receptor: The disease-linked clones showed a CD8+ phenotype and occurred at relatively low frequencies in peripheral blood. A TCR beta motif of several highly homologous amino acid variants appeared characteristic of blood from ankylosing spondylitis patients. Some motif variants had previously been reported in the synovial fluid and blood of reactive arthritis patients, which suggests shared mechanisms of disease initiation. Significant enrichment of the disease-linked clones was reported in matched synovial fluid samples from ankylosing spondylitis patients.

This receptor was taken from a male donor with ankylosing spondylitis. The sequence links TRBV4-3 to TRBJ1-1, with the D gene call left open. Sequences were obtained from blood, either unsorted or a sorted T cell fraction (not recorded which). The bases are TGCGCCAGCAGCCAACCGGGGAGGACTGAAGCTTTCTTT. Its protein is CASSQPGRTEAFF.